The 16 T cell receptor beta chains below come from one sample, sequenced in a study of blood T cells in healthy people across ages. Primed by a sample-barcoded 5' primer and a J-beta primer mix, a second PCR proceeded for about 6 to 12 cycles. TCRdb processed the 5' RACE reads anew with MiXCR; each CDR3 protein has one entry. The sample has 450,000 to 700,000 distinct CDR3 sequences, roughly 28% seen once; the top ten hold less than 20%. Input material: blood. These receptors all come from a woman aged 65 to 85 in good health.

The chain carries TRBV29-1 and TRBJ2-5; the D gene is possibly TRBD2 (6 bases). The CDR3 has 16 amino acids. The V end lost 4 bases, the J end lost 4 bases, and 22 bases lay between the germline ends. Germline V gives CDR1 SQVTM, CDR2 ANQGSEA. Here the CDR3 reads CSVAGLTGDLSETQYF. The CDR3 region has the DNA TGCAGCGTTGCAGGTTTAACGGGGGACCTATCAGAGACCCAGTACTTC.

This clonotype was observed many times. One end of the junction fails to match germline, which may point to a read error. The V call is TRBV10-2, the J call TRBJ2-3; 7 positions agree with TRBD2. Germline CDR1 WSHSY, CDR2 SAAADI. The CDR3 is 12 amino acids. CDR3 sequence (DNA): TGTGCCAGCAGCCCTAGCGGAGATACGCAGTATTTT. Protein product: CASSPSGDTQYF.

This clonotype was detected a few times. V usage is TRBV7-2 and J usage is TRBJ2-7, with a tentative D call TRBD2 (6 bases). Per the germline V gene, CDR1 is SGHTA and CDR2 is FQGNSA. With 10 bases removed from V and 5 bases from J, the gap between germline ends came to 18 bases. The CDR3 length is 13 residues. CDR3 region: CAIAARGMDEQYF. The CDR3 region has the DNA TGTGCCATAGCGGCCCGGGGAATGGACGAGCAGTACTTC. The full variable domain, completed using reference TRBV7-2 and TRBJ2-7, is GAGVSQSPSNKVTEKGKDVELRCDPISGHTALYWYRQSLGQGLEFLIYFQGNSAPDKSGLPSDRFSAERTGGSVSTLTIQRTQQEDSAVYLCAIAARGMDEQYFGPGTRLTVT.

The chain couples TRBV9 to TRBJ2-3, with D perhaps matching TRBD2 (5 bases). Trimming took 3 bases from V and 4 from J, leaving 18 bases between them. Per germline, CDR1 SGDLS and CDR2 YYNGEE. CDR3 size: 16 residues. The DNA for the CDR3 is TGTGCCAGCAGCGCCGGACTCACGCCCGGCGCAGATACGCAGTATTTT. Its protein product is CASSAGLTPGADTQYF.

The V gene is TRBV6-5, the J gene TRBJ2-7, with D tentatively TRBD2 (6 bases). Trimming stripped 0 bases from V and 3 bases from J, with 12 bases between. CDR3 size: 15 residues. From germline, CDR1 is MNHEY and CDR2 SVGAGI. The CDR3 DNA is TGTGCCAGCAGTTACTCGTCGCGGGGTGTCTACGAGCAGTACTTC. Translating gives CASSYSSRGVYEQYF.

The J gene is TRBJ1-3, the V gene TRBV4-2; no reliable D call. The germline gives CDR1 LGHNA, CDR2 YNFKEQ. CDR3 length: 16 residues. With 0 bases removed from V and 0 bases from J, the gap between germline ends came to 9 bases. The CDR3 region is CASSQDSAVSGNTIYF. The CDR3, as DNA: TGTGCCAGCAGCCAAGATAGCGCAGTCTCTGGAAACACCATATATTTT.

V usage is TRBV6-6 and J usage is TRBJ1-5, with 9 bases lining up with TRBD1. The CDR3 covers 15 residues. Germline loops: CDR1 MNHNY, CDR2 SVGAGI (reference sequence). V shed 5 bases and J 5 bases; nucleotides not matched to a gene: 7. The CDR3 protein is CASSGWTGVDQPQHF. The CDR3 region has the DNA TGTGCCAGCAGTGGGTGGACAGGGGTCGATCAGCCCCAGCATTTT.

This clonotype was observed a handful of times. The chain carries TRBV12-3 or TRBV12-4 and TRBJ1-2; D gene unclear. The CDR3 runs to 14 residues. Deletions cut 2 bases from V and 4 bases from J, with 11 bases between. The CDR3 nucleotides are TGTGCCAGCAGTTTATTCGGGCACATCTATGGCTACACCTTC. It encodes CASSLFGHIYGYTF.

This clonotype came up a few times. One end of the junction fails to match germline, which may point to a read error. This rearrangement joins TRBV18 to TRBJ1-1; maybe TRBD1 (5 bases). The germline V gene encodes CDR1 KGHSH and CDR2 LQKENI. This CDR3 is built from 13 residues. CDR3 sequence reads: CASSPGKNTEAFF. The CDR3 DNA reads as TGTGCCAGTTCACCAGGGAAGAACACTGAAGCTTTCTTT.

The gene calls are TRBV5-1 and TRBJ2-2; the D gene is possibly TRBD1 (5 bases). Germline V gene data show CDR1 as SGHRS and CDR2 as YFSETQ. Trimming took off 4 bases at V and 4 bases at J, with 11 bases between the two ends. This CDR3 has 14 amino acids. CDR3: CASSLRQSTGELFF. The CDR3 coding sequence is TGCGCCAGCAGCCTTCGACAGAGCACCGGGGAGCTGTTTTTT.

This sequence joins TRBV7-2 and TRBJ1-2; a possible D gene is TRBD1 (5 bases). The CDR3 consists of 14 residues. Trimming left V 8 bases short and J 7 bases short, with 20 bases between. The germline V gene encodes CDR1 SGHTA and CDR2 FQGNSA. The CDR3, as DNA: TGTGCCAGCTCCCGATCCGGGACGGCGGGTGGCTACACCTTC. Translated, it gives CASSRSGTAGGYTF.

This clonotype was observed many times. The V call is TRBV20-1, the J call TRBJ2-1; 8 bases line up with TRBD2. Germline loops: CDR1 DFQATT, CDR2 SNEGSKA (reference sequence). The trim removed 1 base at V and 8 bases at J, leaving 7 bases unmatched. The CDR3 has 14 amino acids. CDR3 nucleotides: TGCAGTGCTAGAGGGGGGACCGGGGGGGATGAGCAGTTCTTC. Amino acids: CSARGGTGGDEQFF.

For the CDR3, the DNA is TGTGCCAGCAGCCGCAGGGGGCAAACTGAAGCTTTCTTT. It yields the protein CASSRRGQTEAFF. V usage is TRBV7-9 and J usage is TRBJ1-1, with 8 bases identical to TRBD1. Germline V gives CDR1 SEHNR, CDR2 FQNEAQ (reference sequence). The junction had 4 bases not matched to a gene; V was cut back by 5 bases and J by 5 bases. The CDR3 is 13 residues long.

The rearrangement uses TRBV6-5 and TRBJ1-2, with D possibly being TRBD1 (6 bases). Germline CDR1 MNHEY, CDR2 SVGAGI. The CDR3 is made up of 15 amino acids. The V end lost 5 bases, the J end lost 4 bases, and 17 bases lay between the germline ends. CDR3 in DNA: TGTGCCAGCAGTGGCCCCGGGGGGGGCTTCTATGGCTACACCTTC. Its protein is CASSGPGGGFYGYTF.

This clonotype has only a few counts. DNA of the CDR3: TGTGCCAGCAGCCCACAGGGGAGCGGAAGCGGGGAGCTGTTTTTT. Translation: CASSPQGSGSGELFF. The V gene is TRBV9, the J gene TRBJ2-2, with 7 positions matching TRBD1. Trimming cost V 4 bases and J 7 bases; bases outside gene matches: 10. Looked up from germline, CDR1 is SGDLS and CDR2 is YYNGEE. This CDR3 has 15 amino acids.

Here the CDR3 reads CASSGWAFLGQFF. The CDR3 coding sequence is TGTGCCAGCAGTGGGTGGGCCTTCTTGGGGCAGTTCTTC. V is TRBV6-1 and J is TRBJ2-1; D remains unclear. Germline assignment: CDR1 MNHNS and CDR2 SASEGT. The CDR3 has 13 residues. The V end lost 4 bases, the J end lost 12 bases, and 16 bases lay between the germline ends.